The 26 T cell receptor beta chains reported below all come from one sample, sequenced in a study of blood T cells in healthy people across ages. PCR was performed a second time for about 6 to 12 cycles using a sample-barcoded 5' primer and a J-beta primer mix. TCRdb re-called the 5' RACE reads through MiXCR, storing one row per CDR3 protein. The sample consists of 700,000 or so distinct CDR3 sequences, about 24% of them appearing once. Sequencing input: blood. All receptors come from a man aged 65 to 85 in good health.

V is TRBV7-2 and J is TRBJ2-3; weak D call: TRBD2 (5 bases). This CDR3 spans 15 amino acids. CDR1 SGHTA and CDR2 FQGNSA come from the germline V gene. The V end was cut by 2 bases, the J end by 2 bases, with 11 bases between. CDR3: CASSLLSGNTDTQYF. The CDR3 nucleotides read TGTGCCAGCAGCTTACTTTCGGGGAACACAGATACGCAGTATTTT.

This clonotype has more than one count but fewer than ten. The V call is TRBV7-9, the J call TRBJ2-7, with D maybe TRBD2 (6 bases). V dropped 1 base and J dropped 5 bases, with 12 bases sitting between them. The CDR3 length is 14 residues. The germline V gene has CDR1 SEHNR and CDR2 FQNEAQ (reference sequence). In DNA, the CDR3 is TGTGCCAGCAGCTTAGAGGGGCGGGGAGACGAGCAGTACTTC. Protein: CASSLEGRGDEQYF. The full variable domain, its missing parts supplied by reference TRBV7-9 and TRBJ2-7, is DTGVSQNPRHKITKRGQNVTFRCDPISEHNRLYWYRQTLGQGPEFLTYFQNEAQLEKSRLLSDRFSAERPKGSFSTLEIQRTEQGDSAMYLCASSLEGRGDEQYFGPGTRLTVT.

V and J are TRBV20-1 and TRBJ2-1, with D perhaps given as TRBD1 or TRBD2 (5 bases each). Germline CDR1 and CDR2: DFQATT and SNEGSKA (reference sequence). V was clipped by 5 bases and J by 5 bases, with 7 bases between them. This CDR3 has 11 amino acids. DNA of the CDR3: TGCAGTGCTCAGGGAGACAATGAGCAGTTCTTC. This codes for CSAQGDNEQFF.

J is TRBJ2-1 and V is TRBV12-3 or TRBV12-4; D gene uncertain. Trimming removed 4 bases from V and 7 bases from J, with 11 bases in between. The CDR3 covers 13 residues. CDR3 amino acids: CASSSRVLNEQFF. CDR3 nucleotide sequence: TGTGCCAGCAGTTCAAGGGTTCTAAATGAGCAGTTCTTC.

There are a few counts of this clonotype. The chain links TRBV5-1 to TRBJ2-5; D may correspond to TRBD1 or TRBD2 (6 bases each). The CDR3 loop spans 14 amino acids. V was shortened by 2 bases and J by 5 bases, with 13 bases between the two germline ends. Germline V gene lookup returns CDR1 SGHRS and CDR2 YFSETQ. CDR3 amino acids: CASSFPGARETQYF. CDR3 DNA: TGCGCCAGCAGCTTCCCGGGGGCGAGGGAGACCCAGTACTTC.

This clonotype appeared a few times. The chain links TRBV14 to TRBJ2-3; D might be TRBD1 or TRBD2, each matching 6 bases. Deletions cut 4 bases from V and 2 bases from J, with 16 bases between. CDR3 length equals 16 residues. Germline lookup yields CDR1 SGHDN and CDR2 FVKESK. The chain's CDR3 is CASSPLWGADTDTQYF. CDR3 nucleotides: TGTGCCAGCAGCCCCCTGTGGGGGGCCGACACAGATACGCAGTATTTT.

This chain connects TRBV13 to TRBJ2-7, with no clear D. CDR1 PRHDT and CDR2 FYEKMQ come from the germline V gene (reference sequence). This CDR3 has 12 residues. V was shortened by 4 bases and J by 4 bases, with 8 bases between the two germline ends. Written as DNA, the CDR3 is TGTGCCAGCAGCTCGGATGTTTACGAGCAGTACTTC. Translating gives CASSSDVYEQYF.

The gene calls are TRBV4-2 and TRBJ2-1, with D unresolved. The J call may be faulty, since TRBJ2-7 better matches the DNA end. Germline CDR1 reads LGHNA; CDR2 reads YNFKEQ. The CDR3 is made up of 13 amino acids. The CDR3 region is CASSQPPVYEQYF. CDR3 sequence (DNA): TGTGCCAGCAGCCAACCCCCGGTTTACGAGCAGTACTTC.

In its sample, this clonotype was seen a few times. The rearrangement joins TRBV20-1 to TRBJ2-7; D is ambiguous. Germline V gene data show CDR1 as DFQATT and CDR2 as SNEGSKA (reference sequence). V was clipped by 1 base and J by 4 bases, with 11 bases between them. CDR3 size: 13 residues. DNA of the CDR3: TGCAGTGCTAGAGGGTCCCAGAGTTACGAGCAGTACGTC. Translating it yields CSARGSQSYEQYV.

The chain has TRBV19 and TRBJ2-5, with D perhaps matching TRBD1 (6 bases). Germline V gene data show CDR1 as LNHDA and CDR2 as SQIVND (reference sequence). Trimming removed 6 bases at V and 5 bases at J, with 10 bases between. The CDR3 has 12 residues. CDR3 protein: CASSQGGETQYF. CDR3 nucleotide sequence: TGTGCCAGTAGCCAAGGGGGTGAGACCCAGTACTTC.

The chain recombines TRBV29-1 with TRBJ1-2; TRBD1 matches at 7 bases. Looked up from germline, CDR1 is SQVTM and CDR2 is ANQGSEA. CDR3 length equals 11 residues. V lost 7 bases and J lost 7; bases outside the gene matches: 6. CDR3 nucleotides: TGCAGCGCCCAGGGGGAGGGTGGCTACACCTTC. This gives the protein CSAQGEGGYTF.

This clonotype was seen repeatedly, ten times or more. V and J are TRBV7-8 and TRBJ2-7, with D perhaps TRBD1 (6 bases). V was pared by 6 bases and J by 1 base, with 13 bases between. Germline lookup yields CDR1 SGHVS and CDR2 FQNEAQ. CDR3 length: 14 amino acids. CDR3 loop: CASSEQGSSYEQYF. CDR3 in DNA: TGTGCCAGCAGTGAACAGGGATCTTCCTACGAGCAGTACTTC. The full variable domain, in which reference TRBV7-8 and TRBJ2-7 provide the parts outside the CDR3, is GAGVSQSPRYKVAKRGQDVALRCDPISGHVSLFWYQQALGQGPEFLTYFQNEAQLDKSGLPSDRFFAERPEGSVSTLKIQRTQQEDSAVYLCASSEQGSSYEQYFGPGTRLTVT.

The chain combines TRBV28 with TRBJ2-3; D gene unclear. Trimming left V 4 bases short and J 5 bases short, with 16 bases between. The germline V gene has CDR1 MDHEN and CDR2 SYDVKM. CDR3 size: 15 residues. Here the CDR3 reads CASSSQVGWVDTQYF. Written as DNA, the CDR3 is TGTGCCAGCAGTTCTCAGGTCGGTTGGGTAGATACGCAGTATTTT.

This clonotype has just a few counts. The rearrangement joins TRBV9 to TRBJ2-1; D gene uncertain. The V gene's germline CDR1 is SGDLS and CDR2 YYNGEE. Trimming cost V 0 bases and J 8 bases, with 12 bases left between them. This CDR3 region has 14 residues. For the CDR3, the DNA is TGTGCCAGCAGCGTAGCTTTCGGGTTTCATGAGCAGTTCTTC. Residues: CASSVAFGFHEQFF.

J is TRBJ2-1 and V is TRBV12-3 or TRBV12-4; D uncertain. Judging by the DNA end, TRBJ2-4 fits better; the J call may be wrong. The CDR3 runs 12 residues. The CDR3 DNA reads TGTGCCAGCAGTTTAGTGTGGCCAGATCAGTACTTC. Its protein is CASSLVWPDQYF.

This clonotype was seen more than once but under ten times. The gene calls are TRBV7-2 and TRBJ2-1; 11 bases are shared with TRBD2. Per germline, CDR1 SGHTA and CDR2 FQGNSA. V shed 4 bases and J 5 bases; nucleotides not matched to a gene: 13. The CDR3 extends over 18 amino acids. This chain's CDR3 is CASSSQNQLAGGDNEQFF. The CDR3 DNA follows: TGTGCCAGCAGCTCCCAAAATCAGCTAGCGGGGGGTGACAATGAGCAGTTCTTC.

This clonotype appeared a few times. This chain links TRBV12-3 or TRBV12-4 with TRBJ2-1; TRBD1 is a possible D gene (5 bases). There are 14 residues in the CDR3. The germline V and J ends were trimmed by 6 bases and 9 bases, with 18 bases remaining between them. As DNA, the CDR3 is TGTGCCAGCAGCAAGCGCTCTTTTCAGGGTGAGCAGTTCTTC. This gives the protein CASSKRSFQGEQFF.

The chain combines TRBV20-1 with TRBJ2-3; tentatively, D is TRBD2 (6 bases). Germline assignment: CDR1 DFQATT and CDR2 SNEGSKA (reference sequence). V gave up 6 bases and J gave up 3 bases, with 13 bases separating them. The CDR3 is made up of 13 amino acids. CDR3 sequence: CSAPSVGTDTQYF. In DNA form, the CDR3 reads TGCAGTGCCCCTAGCGTTGGAACAGATACGCAGTATTTT.

This clonotype was counted a few times. The chain combines TRBV20-1 with TRBJ2-3; perhaps TRBD1 as D (5 bases). The V end was cut by 3 bases, the J end by 10 bases, with 26 bases between. Germline V gene lookup returns CDR1 DFQATT and CDR2 SNEGSKA (reference sequence). This CDR3 has 16 residues. The CDR3 sequence is CSARSPSTASWMAQYF. In DNA, the CDR3 is TGCAGTGCTAGGAGTCCCTCGACAGCGAGTTGGATGGCGCAGTATTTT.

The chain links TRBV6-5 to TRBJ2-5, with TRBD2 as a possible D gene (5 bases). The end of the DNA is better explained by TRBJ2-1, so the J call may be wrong. CDR3 length equals 16 residues. Per the germline V gene, CDR1 is MNHEY and CDR2 is SVGAGI. The CDR3 loop reads CASSGPFRAGYNEQFF. DNA for the CDR3: TGTGCCAGCAGTGGGCCCTTTCGTGCGGGTTACAATGAGCAGTTCTTC.

The genes are TRBV4-2 and TRBJ2-4; TRBD2 might be the D (5 bases). Trimming removed 1 base at V and 5 bases at J, with 12 bases between. The germline gives CDR1 LGHNA, CDR2 YNFKEQ. This CDR3 is built from 15 residues. CDR3 loop: CASSQVSAAENIQYF. For the CDR3, the DNA is TGTGCCAGCAGCCAAGTTTCAGCGGCCGAAAACATTCAGTACTTC.

This clonotype was recorded a few times. The chain carries TRBV14 and TRBJ2-7; 7 nucleotides match TRBD1. V gave up 4 bases and J gave up 4 bases; unmatched junction bases: 7. Per germline, CDR1 SGHDN and CDR2 FVKESK. This CDR3 region has 14 residues. The CDR3 DNA reads as TGTGCCAGCAGCCCTCCGGGACAGTGGTACGAGCAGTACTTC. Protein: CASSPPGQWYEQYF.

This clonotype appeared a few times. The chain employs TRBV20-1 and TRBJ2-3, with 13 bases identical to TRBD2. The CDR3 runs 15 residues. With V trimmed by 6 bases and J by 5 bases, 8 bases remained unmatched. Per the germline V gene, CDR1 is DFQATT and CDR2 is SNEGSKA (reference sequence). CDR3 protein: CSATGLAGEIDTQYF. Written as DNA, the CDR3 is TGCAGTGCAACCGGACTAGCGGGAGAAATAGATACGCAGTATTTT.

The V gene is TRBV4-3, the J gene TRBJ1-1; no firm D call. Trimming cost V 0 bases and J 2 bases, with 10 bases left between them. The CDR3 has 15 amino acids. The germline CDR1 and CDR2 sequences are LGHNA and YSLEER. The DNA of the CDR3 is TGCGCCAGCAGCCAAGACCTATGGGGAAACACTGAAGCTTTCTTT. It codes for CASSQDLWGNTEAFF.

This clonotype was seen only a few times. The chain has TRBV7-3 and TRBJ2-1, with 10 bases identical to TRBD2. Per germline, CDR1 SGHTA and CDR2 FQGTGA. This CDR3 spans 16 amino acids. J was trimmed by 4 bases and V by 1 base; bases with no gene match: 4. Here the CDR3 DNA reads TGTGCCAGCAGCTTAAGGGCTAGCGGGAGTTACAATGAGCAGTTCTTC. This sequence encodes CASSLRASGSYNEQFF.

J is TRBJ2-1 and V is TRBV19; 10 nucleotides agree with TRBD2. Germline values: CDR1 LNHDA, CDR2 SQIVND (reference sequence). The CDR3 runs 13 residues. The ends lost 10 bases at V and 8 bases at J; junction bases unmatched: 8. The CDR3 DNA sequence: TGTGCCACCACTAGCGGGGATGGGTATGAGCAGTTCTTC. Translating gives CATTSGDGYEQFF.